Presented here are 20 T cell receptor beta chains from one specimen sequenced in a study of tumor-infiltrating lymphocytes in primary liver carcinoma. A constant-region primer primed TCR beta cDNA synthesis from about 550 ng of total RNA. Generation of the TCR beta libraries relied on three nested multiplex PCR rounds using slightly modified ARM-PCR. The first two PCR rounds, around 10 cycles each, used TRBV1-TRBV30 forward primers and a C-beta reverse primer. TCRdb processed the multiplex PCR reads anew with MiXCR; each CDR3 protein has one entry. The table includes some 180,000 distinct CDR3 sequences, over 45% detected once. Unsorted whole blood supplied the blood RNA, and germline DNA was isolated too. The material sequenced was peripheral blood. These receptors came from a man aged 40-55 years with primary liver carcinoma and hepatitis B virus infection.

Points on this clonotype: Because it lacks the conserved phenylalanine or tryptophan at the end, this CDR3 is likely a read error. The DNA is omitted, as the CDR3 cannot be located on it reliably, and the CDR3 follows TCRdb's listing. This chain connects TRBV5-4 to TRBJ2-1; no DNA check was done on the table's D call, TRBD2. With termini counted, the CDR3 has 16 amino acids. Germline V gene lookup returns CDR1 SGHNT and CDR2 YYREEE (reference sequence). CDR3 protein: CASSLEGRRTSGASEI.

This clonotype has more than one count but fewer than ten. A much larger clone is a single base away; this may be a read error. The CDR3 carries no conserved terminal phenylalanine or tryptophan, so it likely arises from a read error. The chain uses TRBV11-2 and TRBJ1-4; the D is unclear. Per germline, CDR1 SGHAT and CDR2 FQNNGV. The length of the CDR3 is 14 residues. With 5 bases removed from V and 14 bases from J, the gap between germline ends came to 21 bases. In DNA, the CDR3 is TGTGCCAGCAGCCCCGGCCCCCAAAACCTAGGGCTGTTTTCT. It is translated as CASSPGPQNLGLFS.

A note on this clonotype: A much larger clone sits a single nucleotide away, making a read error possible. The rearrangement uses TRBV29-1 and TRBJ2-7; D remains ambiguous. Germline CDR1 is SQVTM and CDR2 is ANQGSEA. The CDR3 has 14 amino acids. The CDR3 spells CSVEGGNLSHEQYF. The CDR3 region has the DNA TGCAGCGTTGAAGGTGGGAACCTCTCCCACGAGCAGTACTTC.

Remarks on this clonotype: A read error may account for a junction end that differs from germline. The chain recombines TRBV4-1 with TRBJ2-1, with 11 bases identical to TRBD2. Germline loops: CDR1 MGHRA, CDR2 YSYEKL. CDR3 length: 16 amino acids. The CDR3 spells CASSPELAGAYNEQFF. The CDR3 coding sequence is TGCGCCAGTAGCCCCGAACTAGCGGGGGCTTACAATGAGCAGTTCTTC.

Comment on this clonotype: A much larger clone lies one base from this, so it may be a read error. The CDR3 nucleotides are TGCAGCGCACCTGGGGACAGGGATAGATACAATGAGCAGCTCTTC. Translating gives CSAPGDRDRYNEQLF. V is TRBV29-1 and J is TRBJ2-1; 9 bases agree with TRBD1. CDR1 and CDR2 (germline): SQVTM, ANQGSEA. This CDR3 is built from 15 residues.

This clonotype was seen only once. Germline and junction disagree at one end, which may indicate a read error. The chain couples TRBV5-1 to TRBJ2-1; perhaps TRBD1 as D (5 bases). The CDR3 contains 15 residues. Germline CDR1 reads SGHRS; CDR2 reads YFSETQ. CDR3 loop: CASIVQGYSYNKQFF. CDR3 nucleotides: TGCGCCAGCATCGTGCAGGGATACTCCTACAATAAGCAGTTCTTC.

This clonotype was seen many times. The chain has TRBV11-3 and TRBJ2-6, with TRBD1 matching over 11 bases. The CDR3 runs to 17 residues. Germline V gives CDR1 SGHNT, CDR2 YENEEA. V was pared by 5 bases and J by 1 base, with 4 bases of the junction left unmatched. In nucleotides, the CDR3 is TGTGCCAGCAGCGAAGGACAGGGGGCATCTGGGGCCAACGTCCTGACTTTC. Encoded protein: CASSEGQGASGANVLTF. The full variable domain, its missing parts supplied by reference TRBV11-3 and TRBJ2-6, is EAGVVQSPRYKIIEKKQPVAFWCNPISGHNTLYWYLQNLGQGPELLIRYENEEAVDDSQLPKDRFSAERLKGVDSTLKIQPAELGDSAVYLCASSEGQGASGANVLTFGAGSRLTVL.

This rearrangement joins TRBV6-5 to TRBJ1-2; tentatively, D is TRBD1 (6 bases). Trimming stripped 6 bases from V and 7 bases from J, with 15 bases between. The CDR3 covers 13 residues. Germline loops: CDR1 MNHEY, CDR2 SVGAGI. The CDR3: CASRAGDGFGYTF. The CDR3 region has the DNA TGTGCCAGCAGGGCAGGGGACGGCTTTGGCTACACCTTC.

To note about this clonotype: The final CDR3 position lacks the conserved phenylalanine or tryptophan, pointing to a likely read error. The genes are TRBV4-1 and TRBJ2-7, with 8 bases that match TRBD2. With 0 bases clipped from V and 5 bases from J, the junction kept 3 bases outside the gene matches. The CDR3 extends over 14 amino acids. Germline V gene data show CDR1 as MGHRA and CDR2 as YSYEKL. This CDR3 is CASSQDQLADEQYI. The CDR3 coding sequence is TGCGCCAGCAGCCAAGATCAACTAGCGGACGAGCAGTACATC.

A word on this clonotype: Sequence at one end of the junction differs from germline and may be a read error. Here the CDR3 reads CVSMTGYNSPLHF. CDR3 nucleotide sequence: TGTGTCAGCATGACAGGGTATAATTCACCCCTCCACTTT. This chain joins TRBV6-5 and TRBJ1-6; 7 nucleotides agree with TRBD1. The CDR3 length is 13 residues. The V gene's germline CDR1 is MNHEY and CDR2 SVGAGI.

V is TRBV6-2 or TRBV6-3 and J is TRBJ2-1; TRBD2 matches 12 bases. After removal of 6 bases from V and 9 bases from J, the junction contained 3 bases not matched to a gene. The CDR3 covers 13 residues. Germline-derived CDR1 and CDR2 are MNHEY and SVGEGT. For the CDR3, the DNA is TGTGCCAGCAGGACTAGCGGGAGAACTGAGCAGTTCTTC. This translates into CASRTSGRTEQFF.

J is TRBJ1-2 and V is TRBV11-2; a weak D match, TRBD1 (6 bases). The germline gives CDR1 SGHAT, CDR2 FQNNGV. V shed 6 bases and J shed 11 bases, with 19 bases lying between them. CDR3 length: 13 amino acids. CDR3 in DNA: TGTGCCAGCAGGTTCGGACAGTTCGACGGTTACACCTTC. Encoded protein: CASRFGQFDGYTF.

The rearrangement links TRBV28 to TRBJ2-1, with TRBD2 as a possible D gene (5 bases). V was pared by 5 bases and J by 13 bases, with 15 bases between. Germline values: CDR1 MDHEN, CDR2 SYDVKM. The CDR3 has 12 residues. The CDR3 nucleotides read TGTGCCAGCAGTCCCTCGTTGAGGGATCAGTTCTTC. It encodes CASSPSLRDQFF.

CDR3 in amino acids: CASRPGARTEAFF. DNA for the CDR3: TGTGCCAGCAGACCTGGGGCGCGGACTGAAGCTTTCTTT. The chain joins TRBV12-3 or TRBV12-4 to TRBJ1-1; D is possibly TRBD1 (5 bases). The CDR3 spans 13 residues. Trimming took 6 bases from V and 5 from J, leaving 13 bases between them.

Comment on this clonotype: The CDR3 ends on some other residue instead of the conserved phenylalanine or tryptophan, so this is likely a read error. This rearrangement joins TRBV6-2 or TRBV6-3 to TRBJ2-3, with D uncertain. Trimming left V 6 bases short and J 6 bases short, with 10 bases between. The CDR3 runs to 12 residues. The germline V gene encodes CDR1 MNHEY and CDR2 SVGEGT. CDR3 bases: TGTGCCAGCAGGCCCTCTGCGGATACGCAGTATCTT. It is translated as CASRPSADTQYL.

The chain recombines TRBV5-1 with TRBJ2-3; the D gene is possibly TRBD1 (6 bases). Trimming left V 7 bases short and J 4 bases short, with 13 bases between. The length of the CDR3 is 13 residues. Germline CDR1 and CDR2: SGHRS and YFSETQ. This chain's CDR3 is CASQEGVADTQYF. DNA for the CDR3: TGCGCCAGCCAAGAGGGGGTCGCAGATACGCAGTATTTT.

As for this clonotype: In this CDR3 the conserved last residue, phenylalanine or tryptophan, is missing, so a read error is likely. This sequence joins TRBV4-1 and TRBJ2-1; D possibly corresponds to TRBD2 (5 bases). Germline assignment: CDR1 MGHRA and CDR2 YSYEKL. Trimming removed 6 bases at V and 2 bases at J, with 17 bases between. CDR3 length equals 16 residues. Written as DNA, the CDR3 is TGCGCCAGCAGTGAGGAGCCCTCGAGGGCCTACAATGAGCAGTTCTCC. Translating gives CASSEEPSRAYNEQFS.

J is TRBJ2-3 and V is TRBV6-1; D call uncertain. The CDR3 is 14 amino acids. V lost 4 bases and J 4 bases, leaving 12 bases between the germline ends. CDR1 and CDR2 (germline): MNHNS, SASEGT. This chain's CDR3 is CASSVMQDADTQYF. CDR3 bases: TGTGCCAGCAGTGTAATGCAGGATGCAGATACGCAGTATTTT.

The chain has TRBV6-1 and TRBJ2-3, with D maybe TRBD1 (6 bases). The CDR3 consists of 14 residues. CDR1 is MNHNS, CDR2 SASEGT, per germline. Trimming stripped 7 bases from V and 13 bases from J, with 24 bases between. CDR3 region: CASTTTLQGLTEYF. In DNA, the CDR3 is TGTGCCAGCACCACCACCTTACAGGGTCTGACGGAGTATTTT.

The chain has TRBV6-5 and TRBJ2-1, with D possibly TRBD1 on 6 matching bases. There are 14 residues in the CDR3. Germline-derived CDR1 and CDR2 are MNHEY and SVGAGI. The V end was cut by 7 bases, the J end by 1 base, with 11 bases between. CDR3 nucleotide sequence: TGTGCCAGCAAGGCCGGACAGTCCTACAATGAGCAGTTCTTC. The encoded protein is CASKAGQSYNEQFF.